A selection of T cell receptor beta chains follows, all from one sample in a study of shared clonotypes between healthy human individuals. Profiling relied on immunoSEQ multiplex PCR, and the TCRdb table lists in-frame clones only, not all of them. The sample comprises millions of clones, approximately 95% of which are singletons, and around 1.1% rests with the top ten. Sequenced sample: naive CD8+ T cells sorted from blood. The receptors originated from a man between 18 and 29 years old in good health. Each CDR3 is given with its conserved first and last residue. The D gene is left open where the match is weak.

CDR3 length: 14
D gene: TRBD2
J gene: TRBJ2-7
V gene: TRBV27
CDR3 DNA: TGTGCCAGCAGTTTTAGCGGGGGGGCCTACGAGCAGTACTTC
CDR3 protein: CASSFSGGAYEQYF

CDR3 length: 11
D gene: -
J gene: TRBJ2-7
V gene: TRBV2
CDR3 DNA: TGTGCCAGCAGAGATATCTACGAGCAGTACTTC
CDR3 protein: CASRDIYEQYF

CDR3 length: 15
D gene: -
J gene: TRBJ2-7
V gene: TRBV13
CDR3 DNA: TGTGCCAGCAGCGAAGTTGGGGGGCCCTCCTACGAGCAGTACTTC
CDR3 protein: CASSEVGGPSYEQYF

CDR3 length: 14
D gene: TRBD1
J gene: TRBJ2-7
V gene: TRBV5-1
CDR3 DNA: TGCGCCAGCAGCGACCGGGACAGGGGGATCGAGCAGTACTTC
CDR3 protein: CASSDRDRGIEQYF

CDR3 length: 14
D gene: TRBD1
J gene: TRBJ2-7
V gene: TRBV30
CDR3 DNA: TGTGCCTGGGGTCCAGGACAGGGCTTGGACGAGCAGTACTTC
CDR3 protein: CAWGPGQGLDEQYF

CDR3 length: 13
D gene: -
J gene: TRBJ2-5
V gene: TRBV5-8
CDR3 DNA: TGTGCCAGCAGCTTAAGGTTCGCAGAGACCCAGTACTTC
CDR3 protein: CASSLRFAETQYF

CDR3 length: 16
D gene: -
J gene: TRBJ2-3
V gene: TRBV9
CDR3 DNA: TGTGCCAGCAGCGTAGCGGGGGTACCGAGCACAGATACGCAGTATTTT
CDR3 protein: CASSVAGVPSTDTQYF

CDR3 length: 15
D gene: -
J gene: TRBJ1-6
V gene: TRBV6-4
CDR3 DNA: TGTGCCAGCAGGGACCCTGTGGGGGAAACTTCACCCCTCCACTTT
CDR3 protein: CASRDPVGETSPLHF

CDR3 length: 13
D gene: -
J gene: TRBJ2-3
V gene: TRBV30
CDR3 DNA: TGTGCCTGGAGTGGGGACAACACAGATACGCAGTATTTT
CDR3 protein: CAWSGDNTDTQYF

CDR3 length: 15
D gene: -
J gene: TRBJ1-1
V gene: TRBV4-3
CDR3 DNA: TGCGCCAGCAGCCAAGAACAGGGACTCGCCACTGAAGCTTTCTTT
CDR3 protein: CASSQEQGLATEAFF

CDR3 length: 14
D gene: -
J gene: TRBJ2-7
V gene: TRBV10-1
CDR3 DNA: TGCGCCAGCAGCGGTAGGAGGATCCCCTACGAGCAGTACTTC
CDR3 protein: CASSGRRIPYEQYF

CDR3 length: 14
D gene: -
J gene: TRBJ2-7
V gene: TRBV6-1
CDR3 DNA: TGTGCCAGCAGTGAATCGGCAGGGGTGTACGAGCAGTACTTC
CDR3 protein: CASSESAGVYEQYF

CDR3 length: 17
D gene: -
J gene: TRBJ1-4
V gene: TRBV7-9
CDR3 DNA: TGTGCCAGCAGCTTAGCGGCTTTGGACAGCCCTAATGAAAAACTGTTTTTT
CDR3 protein: CASSLAALDSPNEKLFF

CDR3 length: 13
D gene: -
J gene: TRBJ2-7
V gene: TRBV6-5
CDR3 DNA: TGTGCCAGCAACGAGGGAGTTCTTTACGAGCAGTACTTC
CDR3 protein: CASNEGVLYEQYF

CDR3 length: 16
D gene: -
J gene: TRBJ2-6
V gene: TRBV7-8
CDR3 DNA: TGTGCCAGCAGCTTCTTCACAGGGTACGGGGCCAACGTCCTGACTTTC
CDR3 protein: CASSFFTGYGANVLTF

CDR3 length: 13
D gene: -
J gene: TRBJ1-2
V gene: TRBV27
CDR3 DNA: TGTGCCAGCAGTTTATGGCAGGGCGATGGCTACACCTTC
CDR3 protein: CASSLWQGDGYTF

CDR3 length: 14
D gene: -
J gene: TRBJ2-4
V gene: TRBV5-8
CDR3 DNA: TGTGCCAGCAGCTTGGAGGTTGGGGTTGGAATTCAGTACTTC
CDR3 protein: CASSLEVGVGIQYF

CDR3 length: 14
D gene: -
J gene: TRBJ2-7
V gene: TRBV7-2
CDR3 DNA: TGTGCCAGCAGCGGTACAGGGAGCTCCTACGAGCAGTACTTC
CDR3 protein: CASSGTGSSYEQYF

CDR3 length: 14
D gene: TRBD2
J gene: TRBJ2-5
V gene: TRBV19
CDR3 DNA: TGTGCCAGTAGCCTGGGGGGGATTCAAGAGACCCAGTACTTC
CDR3 protein: CASSLGGIQETQYF

CDR3 length: 15
D gene: -
J gene: TRBJ2-7
V gene: TRBV7-9
CDR3 DNA: TGTGCCAGCAGCCCCCTCAGCGGAGGGGGGTCCGAGCAGTACTTC
CDR3 protein: CASSPLSGGGSEQYF

CDR3 length: 15
D gene: -
J gene: TRBJ1-2
V gene: TRBV7-2
CDR3 DNA: TGTGCCAGCAGCCCGTTCGGGGGGGGCGGGTATGGCTACACCTTC
CDR3 protein: CASSPFGGGGYGYTF